The entry below describes one TCR beta chain. CDR3 length: 12 residues. V lost 3 bases, J lost 3 bases, and 6 bases lay in between. Germline V gives CDR1 MDHEN, CDR2 SYDVKM. CD45RO-negative cells were positively selected for CCR7, leaving out terminally differentiated effector memory CD45RA+ cells. These data belong to a study of shared clonotypes between healthy human individuals. Genomic DNA of every subset was divided equally among multiple immunoSEQ plates. Using immunoSEQ multiplex PCR, the repertoire was profiled, and TCRdb retains in-frame clones only, with some absent. This table has some 630,000 clones, approximately 96% appearing once.

The TCR sequence derives from a young woman in good health. This sequence joins TRBV28 and TRBJ2-7; D is ambiguous. Sequencing was carried out using naive CD8+ T cells sorted from blood. CDR3 in amino acids: CASSLTHYEQYF. CDR3 in DNA: TGTGCCAGCAGTTTGACCCACTACGAGCAGTACTTC.